These 10 T cell receptor beta chains came from one sample sequenced in a study of shared clonotypes between healthy human individuals. Data came from immunoSEQ multiplex PCR; TCRdb stores just in-frame clones and leaves some out. Of roughly 2.5 million clones listed, approximately 92% are singletons. Sequencing was carried out using naive CD4+ T cells sorted from blood. Subset denoted: CD45RA+ positively selected. Receptor source: a young man in good health.

The chain carries TRBV4-3 and TRBJ2-1; 10 bases match TRBD2. V was clipped by 0 bases and J by 8 bases; unmatched bases: 10. The CDR3 is made up of 17 amino acids. Germline CDR1 and CDR2: LGHNA and YSLEER. The CDR3 loop is CASSQDPSGRAVDEQFF. In DNA form, the CDR3 reads TGCGCCAGCAGCCAAGATCCCAGCGGGAGGGCCGTCGATGAGCAGTTCTTC.

This chain joins TRBV10-3 and TRBJ1-2; D is undetermined. Germline V gene sequence: CDR1 ENHRY, CDR2 SYGVKD. The CDR3 contains 12 residues. The V and J ends lost 8 bases and 2 bases respectively, with 9 bases between them. The CDR3 reads CAIGAPNYGYTF. In DNA, the CDR3 is TGTGCCATCGGCGCTCCGAACTATGGCTACACCTTC.

Concerning this clone: Germline and junction disagree at one end, which may indicate a read error. This chain joins TRBV5-4 and TRBJ1-4, with D uncertain. Germline loops: CDR1 SGHNT, CDR2 YYREEE (reference sequence). The CDR3 is made up of 13 amino acids. As DNA, the CDR3 is TGTGCCAGCAGCTCTGGTGGGTGGCAGGCCCAGAGTTTT. Protein sequence: CASSSGGWQAQSF.

V usage is TRBV18 and J usage is TRBJ1-1; no clear D gene. There are 14 residues in the CDR3. Germline CDR1 reads KGHSH; CDR2 reads LQKENI. V lost 5 bases and J 1 base, leaving 11 bases between the germline ends. The DNA of the CDR3 is TGTGCCAGCTCAACGGATGCGGGGAACACTGAAGCTTTCTTT. This sequence encodes CASSTDAGNTEAFF.

The chain links TRBV6-1 to TRBJ1-5; 7 positions match TRBD1. CDR3 length equals 15 residues. Germline V gives CDR1 MNHNS, CDR2 SASEGT. Germline trimming cut 5 bases from V and 1 base from J; bases unmatched to any gene: 5. CDR3 nucleotides: TGTGCCAGCAGTAAATACAGGGGAAGCAATCAGCCCCAGCATTTT. This translates into CASSKYRGSNQPQHF.

Remarks on this clone: The same CDR3 can be traced to other DNA sequences in this sample. The rearrangement joins TRBV4-1 to TRBJ2-3, with 8 bases identical to TRBD1. V shed 4 bases and J 4 bases; nucleotides not matched to a gene: 4. The CDR3 sequence is 14 residues long. Germline V gene lookup returns CDR1 MGHRA and CDR2 YSYEKL. CDR3 protein: CASSLGQGPDTQYF. The CDR3 nucleotides read TGCGCCAGCAGCCTTGGACAGGGACCAGATACGCAGTATTTT.

This clone was picked up one time. The chain links TRBV2 to TRBJ2-7; D is unresolved. In germline, CDR1 is SNHLY, CDR2 FYNNEI. Trimming shortened V by 5 bases and J by 3 bases, and 8 bases separated the two germline ends. The CDR3 totals 12 residues. CDR3: CASSRNGYEQYF. CDR3 bases: TGTGCCAGCAGTAGGAATGGCTACGAGCAGTACTTC.

The chain links TRBV10-3 to TRBJ1-3, with D unclear. This CDR3 is 13 amino acids long. The V and J ends lost 0 bases and 10 bases respectively, with 10 bases between them. Germline CDR1 ENHRY, CDR2 SYGVKD. CDR3 residues: CAISESGKGTIYF. CDR3 sequence (DNA): TGTGCCATCAGTGAGTCAGGGAAGGGTACCATATATTTT.

The chain has TRBV7-9 and TRBJ1-1; D is ambiguous. The germline V gene has CDR1 SEHNR and CDR2 FQNEAQ (reference sequence). This CDR3 comprises 13 residues. Trimming pared 3 bases from V and 6 bases from J, leaving 11 bases between. The CDR3 region has the DNA TGTGCCAGCAGCTTGGGGATGGTGGCTGAAGCTTTCTTT. Translation gives CASSLGMVAEAFF. Full variable domain (outside the CDR3, taken from reference TRBV7-9 and TRBJ1-1): DTGVSQNPRHKITKRGQNVTFRCDPISEHNRLYWYRQTLGQGPEFLTYFQNEAQLEKSRLLSDRFSAERPKGSFSTLEIQRTEQGDSAMYLCASSLGMVAEAFFGQGTRLTVV.

V usage is TRBV6-5 and J usage is TRBJ1-2; no clear D gene. CDR1 and CDR2 from the germline V gene are MNHEY and SVGAGI. V was pared by 8 bases and J by 4 bases, with 20 bases between. The CDR3 runs to 15 residues. The CDR3: CASGDTRPGPYGYTF. CDR3 DNA sequence: TGTGCCAGCGGAGACACGAGACCGGGCCCCTATGGCTACACCTTC.